One and the same sample provided the 9 T cell receptor beta chains below, sequenced in a study of T-cell memory formation after mild COVID-19. Using its own MiXCR run on the 5' RACE reads, TCRdb lists one record per CDR3 protein. The table includes 450,000 to 700,000 distinct CDR3 sequences, over 15% detected once. The sequenced sample was PBMCs or a T cell subset sorted from them (not recorded which). The receptors come from an adult woman who had mild COVID-19 (a few samples of this study predate the infection). Cell type and time point are not known.

The chain employs TRBV20-1 and TRBJ2-3, with D maybe TRBD2 (7 bases). The CDR3 contains 15 residues. The germline V and J ends were trimmed by 6 bases and 8 bases, with 24 bases remaining between them. CDR1 is DFQATT and CDR2 is SNEGSKA in the germline V gene (reference sequence). The CDR3 region is CSASGTRGPIGTQYF. The CDR3 DNA sequence: TGCAGTGCCAGTGGAACGCGGGGGCCTATTGGTACGCAGTATTTT.

This clonotype was seen a few times. This chain joins TRBV12-3 or TRBV12-4 and TRBJ2-3; the match to TRBD2 covers 11 bases. J was trimmed by 3 bases and V by 8 bases; bases with no gene match: 7. The CDR3 consists of 15 residues. CDR3 sequence (DNA): TGTGCCAGCCGAGTTAGCGGGAGGGGGACAGATACGCAGTATTTT. Translation gives CASRVSGRGTDTQYF.

This clonotype was seen more than once but under ten times. The V and J genes are TRBV27 and TRBJ2-7; D unclear. CDR3 size: 14 residues. Trimming took 0 bases from V and 0 from J, leaving 6 bases between them. Germline V lookup: CDR1 MNHEY, CDR2 SMNVEV (reference sequence). CDR3 coding DNA: TGTGCCAGCAGTTTATCAGGGATCTCCTACGAGCAGTACTTC. It codes for CASSLSGISYEQYF.

This clonotype was seen only a few times. The chain links TRBV5-1 to TRBJ1-1, with no clear D. Trimming took off 4 bases at V and 2 bases at J, with 9 bases between the two ends. Germline CDR1 and CDR2: SGHRS and YFSETQ. The CDR3 runs to 13 residues. In nucleotides, the CDR3 is TGCGCCAGCAGCCTAAATGCCAACACTGAAGCTTTCTTT. Its translation is CASSLNANTEAFF.

CDR3 nucleotide sequence: TGTGCCAGCAGATATGACAGGGATAACCCGAACACTGAAGCTTTCTTT. Translated, it gives CASRYDRDNPNTEAFF. The rearrangement links TRBV12-3 or TRBV12-4 to TRBJ1-1; 7 nucleotides agree with TRBD1. This CDR3 has 16 residues. V lost 6 bases and J lost 1; bases outside the gene matches: 11.

The chain recombines TRBV7-2 with TRBJ2-1, with 13 nucleotides matching TRBD2. The germline CDR1 and CDR2 sequences are SGHTA and FQGNSA. This CDR3 has 16 amino acids. Trimming took 8 bases from V and 4 from J; bases not matched to a gene: 8. CDR3 loop: CASLPELAGGYNEQFF. The CDR3 DNA reads TGTGCCAGCCTCCCTGAACTAGCGGGAGGGTACAATGAGCAGTTCTTC.

The V and J genes are TRBV30 and TRBJ1-1; no clear D gene. The CDR3 extends over 13 amino acids. Trimming pared 0 bases from V and 3 bases from J, leaving 8 bases between. CDR1 GTSNPN and CDR2 SVGIG come from the germline V gene (reference sequence). The CDR3 region is CAWSVYAYTEAFF. In nucleotides, the CDR3 is TGTGCCTGGAGTGTATACGCTTACACTGAAGCTTTCTTT.

This clonotype was counted at least ten times. The V and J genes are TRBV12-3 or TRBV12-4 and TRBJ2-1; unclear D gene. The CDR3 sequence is 12 residues long. V shed 3 bases and J shed 6 bases, with 6 bases lying between them. This chain's CDR3 is CASSLGANEQFF. CDR3 DNA sequence: TGTGCCAGCAGTTTGGGTGCCAATGAGCAGTTCTTC.

Only a few counts were recorded for this clonotype. The chain recombines TRBV27 with TRBJ2-7; a possible D gene is TRBD2 (5 bases). The V gene's germline CDR1 is MNHEY and CDR2 SMNVEV (reference sequence). V was cut by 3 bases and J by 7 bases, with 13 bases left in between. The CDR3 consists of 13 residues. CDR3 bases: TGTGCCAGCAGTTTTGCCCGGGGTGGGGAGCAGTACTTC. It is translated as CASSFARGGEQYF.